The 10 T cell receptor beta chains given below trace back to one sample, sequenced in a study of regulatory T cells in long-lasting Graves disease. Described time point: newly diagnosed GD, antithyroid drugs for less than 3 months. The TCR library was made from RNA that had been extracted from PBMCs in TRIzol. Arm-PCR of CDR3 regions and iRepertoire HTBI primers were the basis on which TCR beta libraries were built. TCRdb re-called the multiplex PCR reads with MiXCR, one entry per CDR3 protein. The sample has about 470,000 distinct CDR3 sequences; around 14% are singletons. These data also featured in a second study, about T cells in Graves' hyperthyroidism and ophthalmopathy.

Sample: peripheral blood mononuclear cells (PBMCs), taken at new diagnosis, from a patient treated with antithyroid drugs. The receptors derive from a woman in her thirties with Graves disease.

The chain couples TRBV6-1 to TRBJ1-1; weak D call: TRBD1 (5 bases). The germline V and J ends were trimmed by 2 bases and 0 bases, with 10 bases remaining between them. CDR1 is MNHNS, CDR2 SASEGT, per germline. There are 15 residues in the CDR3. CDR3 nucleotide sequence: TGTGCCAGCAGTGAATTAAAAGGGGTGAACACTGAAGCTTTCTTT. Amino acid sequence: CASSELKGVNTEAFF.

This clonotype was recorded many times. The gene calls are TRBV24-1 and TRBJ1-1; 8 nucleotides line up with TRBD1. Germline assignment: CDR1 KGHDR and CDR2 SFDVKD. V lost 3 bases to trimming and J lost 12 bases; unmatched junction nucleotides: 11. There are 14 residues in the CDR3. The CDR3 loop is CATSDPTWGQVTFF. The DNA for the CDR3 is TGTGCCACCAGTGATCCTACATGGGGACAGGTAACTTTCTTT.

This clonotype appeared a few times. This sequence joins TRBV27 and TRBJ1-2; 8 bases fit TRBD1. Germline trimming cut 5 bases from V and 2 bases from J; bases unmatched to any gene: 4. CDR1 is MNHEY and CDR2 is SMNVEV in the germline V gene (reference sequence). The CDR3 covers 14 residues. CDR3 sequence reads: CASSRTGKNYGYTF. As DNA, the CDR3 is TGTGCCAGCAGTCGGACAGGGAAAAACTATGGCTACACCTTC.

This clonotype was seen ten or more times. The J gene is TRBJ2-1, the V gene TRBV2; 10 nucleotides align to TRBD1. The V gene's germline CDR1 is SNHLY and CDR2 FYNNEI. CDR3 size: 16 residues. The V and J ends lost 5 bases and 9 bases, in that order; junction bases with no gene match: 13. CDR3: CASSYNRDRGWSEQFF. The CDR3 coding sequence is TGTGCCAGCAGTTACAACCGGGACAGGGGCTGGAGTGAGCAGTTCTTC.

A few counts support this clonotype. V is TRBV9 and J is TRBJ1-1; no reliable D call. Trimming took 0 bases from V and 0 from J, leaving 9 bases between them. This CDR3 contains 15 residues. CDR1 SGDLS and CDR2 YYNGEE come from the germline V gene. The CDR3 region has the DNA TGTGCCAGCAGCGTAGGGGCGGGAATGAACACTGAAGCTTTCTTT. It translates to CASSVGAGMNTEAFF.

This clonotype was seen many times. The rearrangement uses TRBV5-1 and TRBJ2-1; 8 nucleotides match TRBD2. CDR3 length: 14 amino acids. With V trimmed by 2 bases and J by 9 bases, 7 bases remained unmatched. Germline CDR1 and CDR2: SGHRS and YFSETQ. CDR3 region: CASSLDGLASEQFF. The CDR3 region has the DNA TGCGCCAGCAGCTTAGACGGACTAGCTAGTGAGCAGTTCTTC.

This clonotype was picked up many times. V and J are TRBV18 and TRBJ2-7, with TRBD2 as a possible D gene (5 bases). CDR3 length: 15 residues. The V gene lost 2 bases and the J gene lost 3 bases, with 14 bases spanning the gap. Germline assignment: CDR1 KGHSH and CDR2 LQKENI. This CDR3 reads CASSPSPGLFYEQYF. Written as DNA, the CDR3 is TGTGCCAGCTCACCATCACCCGGACTGTTCTACGAGCAGTACTTC.

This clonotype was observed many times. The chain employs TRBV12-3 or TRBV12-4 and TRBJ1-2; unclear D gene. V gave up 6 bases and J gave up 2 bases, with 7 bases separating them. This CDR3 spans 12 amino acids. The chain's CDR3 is CASSHPNYGYTF. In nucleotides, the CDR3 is TGTGCCAGCAGCCATCCAAACTATGGCTACACCTTC.

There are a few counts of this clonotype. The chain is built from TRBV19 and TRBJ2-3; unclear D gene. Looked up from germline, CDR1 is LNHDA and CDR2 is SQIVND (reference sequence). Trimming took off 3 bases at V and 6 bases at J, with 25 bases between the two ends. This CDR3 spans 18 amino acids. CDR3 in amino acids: CASSIEDSDRSRMDTQYF. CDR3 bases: TGTGCCAGTAGTATTGAGGATTCGGACCGCTCGCGCATGGATACGCAGTATTTT.

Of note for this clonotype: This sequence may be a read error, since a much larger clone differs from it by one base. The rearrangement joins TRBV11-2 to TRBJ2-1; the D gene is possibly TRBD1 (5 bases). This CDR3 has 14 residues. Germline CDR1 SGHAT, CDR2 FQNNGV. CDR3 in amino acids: CASSPTGAKNIRYF. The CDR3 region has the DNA TGTGCCAGCAGCCCAACTGGGGCCAAAAACATTCGGTACTTC.